The rows below give T cell receptor beta chains drawn from one sample of a study of PD-L1 blockade in urothelial cancer. Method: immunoSEQ multiplex PCR; TCRdb's copy keeps in-frame clones and lacks some. The table records some 80,000 clones, about nine tenths of them present only once. The source was PBMCs, collected around atezolizumab (anti-PD-L1) treatment. All receptors derive from a woman in her seventies with urothelial cancer. CDR3s include the opening cysteine and the closing phenylalanine or tryptophan. The D gene is left open where the match is weak. Size values are once, few and many counts, or a class for expanded clones, and some rows have none.

CASSLLTGPVQYF | TGCGCCAGCAGTTTACTCACAGGGCCTGTACAGTATTTT | - | TRBJ2-3 | - | TRBV5-1
CASSSMWTGVNTEAFF | TGTGCCAGCAGTTCCATGTGGACAGGGGTGAACACTGAAGCTTTCTTT | - | TRBJ1-1 | TRBD1 | TRBV27
CASSLRGINSDSYNEQFF | TGCGCCAGCAGCTTAAGGGGGATTAACTCGGACTCCTACAATGAGCAGTTCTTC | - | TRBJ2-1 | - | TRBV5-1
CASGQPNQPQHF | TGTGCCAGCGGACAGCCCAATCAGCCCCAGCATTTT | - | TRBJ1-5 | - | TRBV27
CASSLLSGDAYNEQFF | TGTGCCAGCAGCTTGCTAAGCGGGGATGCCTACAATGAGCAGTTCTTC | - | TRBJ2-1 | TRBD2 | TRBV11-3
CASSLGVQGLLFNQPQHF | TGTGCCAGCAGTTTAGGGGTACAGGGCCTCCTTTTCAATCAGCCCCAGCATTTT | few | TRBJ1-5 | - | TRBV28
CASSELGHQPQHF | TGTGCCAGCAGTGAATTGGGGCATCAGCCCCAGCATTTT | - | TRBJ1-5 | - | TRBV6-1
CASTPGYTDTQYF | TGTGCCAGCACCCCCGGGTACACAGATACGCAGTATTTT | - | TRBJ2-3 | - | TRBV11-2
CASSLDGRGYTGELFF | TGCGCCAGCAGCTTGGATGGCAGGGGGTACACCGGGGAGCTGTTTTTT | - | TRBJ2-2 | TRBD1 | TRBV5-1
CASRRTIAGGYYEQYF | TGTGCCAGCCGCCGAACTATAGCGGGCGGATACTACGAGCAGTACTTC | few | TRBJ2-7 | TRBD2 | TRBV11-1
CASSETDRVLYTEAFF | TGTGCCAGCAGCGAGACGGACAGGGTCCTATACACTGAAGCTTTCTTT | - | TRBJ1-1 | TRBD1 | TRBV9
CASSVSPGQGPYEQYF | TGTGCCAGCAGCGTTTCCCCGGGACAGGGCCCATACGAGCAGTACTTC | - | TRBJ2-7 | TRBD1 | TRBV9
CASSKAGTRSTDTQYF | TGTGCCAGTAGTAAAGCCGGGACAAGAAGCACAGATACGCAGTATTTT | - | TRBJ2-3 | - | TRBV19
CASSLAAGGNTDTQYF | TGCGCCAGCAGCTTGGCCGCGGGAGGGAACACAGATACGCAGTATTTT | - | TRBJ2-3 | TRBD2 | TRBV5-1
CARSLSQEGGPPPSSKQETQYF | TGTGCCAGAAGCTTGTCCCAAGAGGGAGGGCCACCTCCTTCCTCAAAGCAAGAGACCCAGTACTTC | - | TRBJ2-5 | TRBD2 | TRBV5-3
CASSLGSGSGNTIYF | TGCGCCAGCAGCTTAGGGAGCGGCTCTGGAAACACCATATATTTT | - | TRBJ1-3 | - | TRBV5-1
CAWSVGGGNEKLFF | TGTGCCTGGAGTGTAGGGGGGGGCAATGAAAAACTGTTTTTT | - | TRBJ1-4 | - | TRBV30
CASSGTQGFNSPLHF | TGTGCCAGCAGCGGGACACAGGGGTTTAATTCACCCCTCCACTTT | - | TRBJ1-6 | TRBD1 | TRBV7-9
CASSSTGSSYEQYF | TGTGCCAGCAGCTCGACAGGGAGCTCCTACGAGCAGTACTTC | few | TRBJ2-7 | TRBD1 | TRBV7-6
CATSRGRGLVEQFF | TGTGCCACCAGCAGAGGGAGAGGGTTGGTCGAGCAGTTCTTC | - | TRBJ2-1 | - | TRBV15
CAWTKEFLAGAGKNIQYF | TGTGCCTGGACTAAGGAATTCTTAGCGGGGGCTGGAAAAAACATTCAGTACTTC | - | TRBJ2-4 | TRBD2 | TRBV30
CAIFTPSSGNTIYF | TGTGCCATCTTCACTCCGAGCTCTGGAAACACCATATATTTT | - | TRBJ1-3 | - | TRBV10-3
CACGQGVTEAFF | TGTGCCTGCGGACAGGGGGTCACTGAAGCTTTCTTT | once | TRBJ1-1 | TRBD1 | TRBV30
CASSLEGQGYRQPQHF | TGTGCCAGCAGCTTAGAAGGTCAGGGGTATCGACAGCCCCAGCATTTT | - | TRBJ1-5 | - | TRBV7-2
CASSPPTLTGELFF | TGTGCCAGCAGCCCGCCTACGTTGACCGGGGAGCTGTTTTTT | - | TRBJ2-2 | - | TRBV9
CASSLRGLGGEAFF | TGTGCCAGCAGTTTGAGGGGTTTAGGGGGTGAAGCTTTCTTT | - | TRBJ1-1 | - | TRBV27
CASRVGGAKADTQYF | TGTGCCAGCAGGGTTGGGGGGGCGAAGGCAGATACGCAGTATTTT | - | TRBJ2-3 | - | TRBV27
CASSPRQGRELFF | TGTGCCAGCAGCCCCCGACAGGGTAGGGAGCTGTTTTTT | - | TRBJ2-2 | TRBD1 | TRBV9
CASSLAGGTDTQYF | TGCGCCAGCAGCTTAGCGGGAGGCACAGATACGCAGTATTTT | - | TRBJ2-3 | TRBD2 | TRBV5-1
CASSPPGGYGYTF | TGTGCCAGCAGCCCCCCCGGGGGTTATGGCTACACCTTC | - | TRBJ1-2 | - | TRBV7-9
CASSLYMGEKLFF | TGTGCCAGCAGCTTATACATGGGCGAAAAGCTGTTTTTT | - | TRBJ1-4 | - | TRBV5-4
CASSLARTGSGANVLTF | TGCGCCAGCAGCTTGGCCCGAACAGGGTCTGGGGCCAACGTCCTGACTTTC | - | TRBJ2-6 | - | TRBV5-1
CASSLVVLAGVGANEQFF | TGTGCCAGCAGCTTAGTCGTACTAGCGGGAGTTGGGGCAAATGAGCAGTTCTTC | - | TRBJ2-1 | TRBD2 | TRBV7-9
CASRDGTSGSTDTQYF | TGCGCCAGCAGGGATGGGACTAGCGGTAGCACAGATACGCAGTATTTT | - | TRBJ2-3 | TRBD2 | TRBV5-1
CASSGTSFFSGANVLTF | TGTGCCAGCAGTGGGACTAGTTTCTTCTCTGGGGCCAACGTCCTGACTTTC | - | TRBJ2-6 | TRBD2 | TRBV2
CATSRDNPVDYGYTF | TGTGCCACCAGCAGAGATAACCCGGTCGACTATGGCTACACCTTC | - | TRBJ1-2 | - | TRBV15
CATSKTSGSNNEQFF | TGTGCCACCAGCAAAACTAGCGGGAGTAACAATGAGCAGTTCTTC | - | TRBJ2-1 | TRBD2 | TRBV15
CASRDTLWETQHF | TGTGCCAGCCGGGACACCCTATGGGAGACCCAGCATTTT | - | TRBJ1-5 | - | TRBV6-6
CASSESRDTQYF | TGCGCCAGCAGTGAGTCCAGAGATACGCAGTATTTT | - | TRBJ2-3 | - | TRBV10-1
CASSFGAGSYNEQFF | TGTGCCAGCAGCTTTGGAGCGGGCTCCTACAATGAGCAGTTCTTC | - | TRBJ2-1 | - | TRBV7-9
CASSLYAFGRGPPDTEAFF | TGTGCCAGCAGTTTATACGCCTTCGGCAGGGGGCCGCCGGACACTGAAGCTTTCTTT | - | TRBJ1-1 | TRBD1 | TRBV28
CASSIMGGQMYSNQPQHF | TGTGCCAGTAGTATAATGGGGGGACAGATGTATAGCAATCAGCCCCAGCATTTT | - | TRBJ1-5 | TRBD1 | TRBV19
CASNQLGSVDEQFF | TGTGCCAGCAACCAACTGGGCAGTGTTGATGAGCAGTTCTTC | - | TRBJ2-1 | - | TRBV25-1
CASSQAGTAGLYEQYF | TGTGCCAGCAGCCAAGCCGGGACAGCAGGGCTCTACGAGCAGTACTTC | - | TRBJ2-7 | TRBD1 | TRBV4-2
CASSQTSGGGTDTQYF | TGTGCCAGCAGCCAAACTAGCGGGGGGGGCACAGATACGCAGTATTTT | - | TRBJ2-3 | TRBD2 | TRBV7-2
CAWSLSEKLFF | TGTGCCTGGAGTCTCAGTGAAAAACTGTTTTTT | - | TRBJ1-4 | - | TRBV30
CASSESGTSKYEQYF | TGCGCCAGCAGTGAGTCGGGGACTAGCAAGTACGAGCAGTACTTC | - | TRBJ2-7 | TRBD2 | TRBV10-1
CASSLGQGYTEAFF | TGTGCCAGTAGTCTAGGACAGGGATACACTGAAGCTTTCTTT | - | TRBJ1-1 | TRBD1 | TRBV19
CASSMQQASNQPQHF | TGTGCCAGTAGTATGCAACAGGCTAGCAATCAGCCCCAGCATTTT | - | TRBJ1-5 | - | TRBV19
CASSYLAGGLETQYF | TGTGCCAGCAGCTACCTAGCGGGGGGGCTGGAGACCCAGTACTTC | - | TRBJ2-5 | TRBD2 | TRBV7-2
CASIPLAGGTDTQYF | TGTGCCAGCATTCCTCTCGCGGGGGGCACAGATACGCAGTATTTT | - | TRBJ2-3 | TRBD2 | TRBV27
CASSPDRGETQYF | TGTGCCAGCAGTCCTGACAGGGGAGAGACCCAGTACTTC | - | TRBJ2-5 | TRBD1 | TRBV25-1
CAISESGLDQETQYF | TGTGCCATCAGTGAGTCGGGACTAGACCAAGAGACCCAGTACTTC | - | TRBJ2-5 | TRBD2 | TRBV10-3
CASSFLPGTDLNTGELFF | TGTGCCAGCAGCTTCCTGCCGGGGACAGACCTTAACACCGGGGAGCTGTTTTTT | - | TRBJ2-2 | TRBD1 | TRBV11-2